One sample yielded the 5 T cell receptor beta chains listed below, sequenced in a study of T cells in Graves' hyperthyroidism and ophthalmopathy. Using RNA transcripts as the source, TCR beta CDR3 regions were amplified. The study used the HTBI primer set for a first-round RT-PCR of the TCR CDR3. Using its own MiXCR run on the multiplex PCR reads, TCRdb lists one record per CDR3 protein. This sample has about 270,000 distinct CDR3 sequences, with approximately 23% found just once. Sequencing was done on a sample of blood. The receptors were gathered from a man aged 25-45 years with Graves' ophthalmopathy.

In this sample, this clonotype turned up many times. This chain links TRBV7-8 with TRBJ1-4, with D possibly being TRBD1 (5 bases). Germline values: CDR1 SGHVS, CDR2 FQNEAQ. Trimming pared 6 bases from V and 6 bases from J, leaving 17 bases between. The CDR3 is 15 amino acids. The CDR3 DNA sequence: TGTGCCAGCAGGGGACCGGGACGCGGACATGAAAAACTGTTTTTT. This translates into CASRGPGRGHEKLFF.

The chain recombines TRBV19 with TRBJ2-2; tentatively, D is TRBD2 (5 bases). V lost 6 bases to trimming and J lost 6 bases, with 11 bases between them. The CDR3 sequence is 13 residues long. From germline, CDR1 is LNHDA and CDR2 SQIVND (reference sequence). CDR3 DNA sequence: TGTGCCAGTAGAAGTCTAGCCCCCGGGGAGCTGTTTTTT. Amino acids: CASRSLAPGELFF.

A few counts support this clonotype. V usage is TRBV19 and J usage is TRBJ1-2; 7 positions agree with TRBD1. With V trimmed by 3 bases and J by 5 bases, 9 bases remained unmatched. This CDR3 comprises 15 residues. Germline CDR1 and CDR2: LNHDA and SQIVND (reference sequence). The CDR3 here is CASSISPGGGYGYTF. CDR3 in DNA: TGTGCCAGTAGTATTAGTCCAGGGGGAGGATATGGCTACACCTTC.

The chain uses TRBV7-9 and TRBJ1-1, with D perhaps TRBD1 (5 bases). From germline, CDR1 is SEHNR and CDR2 FQNEAQ (reference sequence). The CDR3 totals 15 residues. Between the trimmed V and J ends, which lost 0 bases and 9 bases, there was a span of 17 bases. The CDR3 DNA is TGTGCCAGCAGCTTAGCGTTAGGCAGGGCGTCGAAAGCTTTCTTT. It is translated as CASSLALGRASKAFF.

This rearrangement joins TRBV4-2 to TRBJ2-2; TRBD2 might be the D (5 bases). Deletions cut 7 bases from V and 6 bases from J, with 15 bases between. From germline, CDR1 is LGHNA and CDR2 YNFKEQ. The CDR3 consists of 14 residues. Here the CDR3 reads CASTSRGVSGELFF. The CDR3 nucleotides are TGTGCCAGCACCTCCCGGGGAGTTTCCGGGGAGCTGTTTTTT.